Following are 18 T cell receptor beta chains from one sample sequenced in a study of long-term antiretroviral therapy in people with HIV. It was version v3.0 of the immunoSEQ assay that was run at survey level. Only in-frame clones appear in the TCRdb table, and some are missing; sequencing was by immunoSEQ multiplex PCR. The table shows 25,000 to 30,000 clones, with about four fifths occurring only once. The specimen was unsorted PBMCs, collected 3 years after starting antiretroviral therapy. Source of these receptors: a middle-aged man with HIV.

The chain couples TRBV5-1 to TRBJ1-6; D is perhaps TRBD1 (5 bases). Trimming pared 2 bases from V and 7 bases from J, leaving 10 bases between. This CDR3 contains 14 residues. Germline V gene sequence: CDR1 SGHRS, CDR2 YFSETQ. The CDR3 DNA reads TGCGCCAGCAGCTTAGGACAAGAAAATTCACCCCTCCACTTT. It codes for CASSLGQENSPLHF.

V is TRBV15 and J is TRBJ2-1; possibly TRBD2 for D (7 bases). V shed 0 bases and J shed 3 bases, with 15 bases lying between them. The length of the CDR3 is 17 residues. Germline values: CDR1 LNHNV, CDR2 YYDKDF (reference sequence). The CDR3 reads CATSRDLGGGGYNEQFF. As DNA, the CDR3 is TGTGCCACCAGCAGAGATCTGGGGGGAGGGGGCTACAATGAGCAGTTCTTC.

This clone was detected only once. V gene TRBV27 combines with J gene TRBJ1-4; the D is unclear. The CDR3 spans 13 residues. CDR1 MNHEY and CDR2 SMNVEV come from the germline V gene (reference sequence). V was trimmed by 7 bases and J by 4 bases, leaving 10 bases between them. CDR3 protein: CASKRAINEKLFF. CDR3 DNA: TGTGCCAGCAAAAGGGCCATTAATGAAAAACTGTTTTTT.

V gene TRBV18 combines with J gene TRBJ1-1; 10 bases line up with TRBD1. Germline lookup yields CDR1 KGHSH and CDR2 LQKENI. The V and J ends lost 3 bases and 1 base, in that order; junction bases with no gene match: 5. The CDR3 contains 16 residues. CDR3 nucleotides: TGTGCCAGCTCACCGGGACAGGGGCAATCGAACACTGAAGCTTTCTTT. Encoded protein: CASSPGQGQSNTEAFF.

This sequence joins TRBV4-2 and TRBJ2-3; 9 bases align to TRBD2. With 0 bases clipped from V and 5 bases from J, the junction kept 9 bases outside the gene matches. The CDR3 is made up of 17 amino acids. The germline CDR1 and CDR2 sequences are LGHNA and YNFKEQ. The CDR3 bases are TGTGCCAGCAGCCAAGATGGGGCGGGGGGGCCATTAGATACGCAGTATTTT. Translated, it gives CASSQDGAGGPLDTQYF.

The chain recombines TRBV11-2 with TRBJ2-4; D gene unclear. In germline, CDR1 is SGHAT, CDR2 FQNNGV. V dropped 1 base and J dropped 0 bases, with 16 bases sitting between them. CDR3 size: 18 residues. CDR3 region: CASSLVSKGDLAKNIQYF. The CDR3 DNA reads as TGTGCCAGCAGCTTAGTTTCAAAGGGTGACCTAGCCAAAAACATTCAGTACTTC. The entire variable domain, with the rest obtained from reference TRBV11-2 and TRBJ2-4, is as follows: EAGVAQSPRYKIIEKRQSVAFWCNPISGHATLYWYQQILGQGPKLLIQFQNNGVVDDSQLPKDRFSAERLKGVDSTLKIQPAKLEDSAVYLCASSLVSKGDLAKNIQYFGAGTRLSVL.

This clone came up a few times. CDR3 sequence: CASSTGDSSRYF. In DNA form, the CDR3 reads TGTGCCAGTAGTACTGGGGACAGCAGCAGGTACTTC. This sequence joins TRBV19 and TRBJ2-7, with 7 bases that match TRBD1. Germline V gives CDR1 LNHDA, CDR2 SQIVND (reference sequence). Trimming took 4 bases from V and 12 from J; bases not matched to a gene: 9. This CDR3 spans 12 amino acids.

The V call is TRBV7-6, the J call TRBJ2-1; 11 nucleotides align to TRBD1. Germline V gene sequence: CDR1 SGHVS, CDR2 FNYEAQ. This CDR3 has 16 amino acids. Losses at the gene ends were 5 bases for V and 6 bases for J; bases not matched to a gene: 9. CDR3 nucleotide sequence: TGTGCCAGCAGCGAATACCGGGACAGGGGGTTCAATGAGCAGTTCTTC. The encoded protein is CASSEYRDRGFNEQFF.

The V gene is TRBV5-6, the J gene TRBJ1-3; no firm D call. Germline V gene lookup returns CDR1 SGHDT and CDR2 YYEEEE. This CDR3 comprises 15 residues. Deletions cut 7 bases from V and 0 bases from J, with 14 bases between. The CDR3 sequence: CASGLTLTSGNTIYF. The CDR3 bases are TGTGCCAGCGGACTGACCCTAACCTCTGGAAACACCATATATTTT.

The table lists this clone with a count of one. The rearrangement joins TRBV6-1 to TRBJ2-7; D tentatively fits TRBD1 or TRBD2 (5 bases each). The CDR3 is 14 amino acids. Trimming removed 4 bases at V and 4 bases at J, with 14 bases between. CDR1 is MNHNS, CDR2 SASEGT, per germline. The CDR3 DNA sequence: TGTGCCAGCAGTGGAGGGGATTACCTATACGAGCAGTACTTC. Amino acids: CASSGGDYLYEQYF.

The CDR3, as DNA: TGTGCCAGCAGCGTAGATCCAGGCCGGAGCGGCGAGCAGTACTTC. Its translation is CASSVDPGRSGEQYF. The chain employs TRBV9 and TRBJ2-7; possibly TRBD2 for D (5 bases). Per the germline V gene, CDR1 is SGDLS and CDR2 is YYNGEE. The CDR3 covers 15 residues. V was clipped by 0 bases and J by 6 bases, with 16 bases between them.

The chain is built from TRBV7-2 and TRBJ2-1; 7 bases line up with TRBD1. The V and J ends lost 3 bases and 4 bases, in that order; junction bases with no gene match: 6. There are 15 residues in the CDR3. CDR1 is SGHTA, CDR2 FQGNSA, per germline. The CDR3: CASSFVSGQYNEQFF. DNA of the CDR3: TGTGCCAGCAGCTTTGTTTCGGGACAGTACAATGAGCAGTTCTTC. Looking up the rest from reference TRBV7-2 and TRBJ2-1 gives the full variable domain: GAGVSQSPSNKVTEKGKDVELRCDPISGHTALYWYRQSLGQGLEFLIYFQGNSAPDKSGLPSDRFSAERTGGSVSTLTIQRTQQEDSAVYLCASSFVSGQYNEQFFGPGTRLTVL.

CDR3 sequence: CASSGGWGNQPQHF. CDR3 sequence (DNA): TGTGCCAGCAGTGGGGGTTGGGGGAATCAGCCCCAGCATTTT. The V and J genes are TRBV2 and TRBJ1-5; D may be TRBD1 (5 bases). V lost 4 bases to trimming and J lost 4 bases, with 11 bases between them. The CDR3 length is 14 residues. The germline V gene has CDR1 SNHLY and CDR2 FYNNEI. Full variable domain (rest looked up from reference TRBV2 and TRBJ1-5): EPEVTQTPSHQVTQMGQEVILRCVPISNHLYFYWYRQILGQKVEFLVSFYNNEISEKSEIFDDQFSVERPDGSNFTLKIRSTKLEDSAMYFCASSGGWGNQPQHFGDGTRLSIL.

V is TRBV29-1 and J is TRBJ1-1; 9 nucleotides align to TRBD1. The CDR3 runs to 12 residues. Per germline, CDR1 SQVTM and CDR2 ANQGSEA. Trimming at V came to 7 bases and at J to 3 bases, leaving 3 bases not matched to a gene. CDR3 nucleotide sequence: TGCAGCGGGAGGACAGGGGACACTGAAGCTTTCTTT. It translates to CSGRTGDTEAFF.

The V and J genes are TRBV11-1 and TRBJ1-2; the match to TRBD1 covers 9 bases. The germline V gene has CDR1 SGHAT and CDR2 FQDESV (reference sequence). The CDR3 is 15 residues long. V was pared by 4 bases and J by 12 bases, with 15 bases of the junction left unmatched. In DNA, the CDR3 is TGTGCCAGCAGCTCACCTACCCAAACAGGGGGCATTCACACCTTC. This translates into CASSSPTQTGGIHTF.

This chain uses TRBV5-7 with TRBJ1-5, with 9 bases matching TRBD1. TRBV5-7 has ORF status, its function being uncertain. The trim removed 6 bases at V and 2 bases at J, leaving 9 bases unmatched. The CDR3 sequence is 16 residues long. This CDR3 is CASTLRTGEGNQPQHF. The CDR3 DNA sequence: TGTGCCAGCACGCTTAGGACAGGGGAAGGCAATCAGCCCCAGCATTTT.

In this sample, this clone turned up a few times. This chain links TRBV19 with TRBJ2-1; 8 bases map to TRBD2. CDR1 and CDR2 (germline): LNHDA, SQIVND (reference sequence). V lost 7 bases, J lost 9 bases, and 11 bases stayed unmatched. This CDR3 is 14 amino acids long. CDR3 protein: CASTLSGSEREQFF. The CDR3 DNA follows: TGTGCCAGTACCTTAAGCGGGAGTGAACGTGAGCAGTTCTTC.

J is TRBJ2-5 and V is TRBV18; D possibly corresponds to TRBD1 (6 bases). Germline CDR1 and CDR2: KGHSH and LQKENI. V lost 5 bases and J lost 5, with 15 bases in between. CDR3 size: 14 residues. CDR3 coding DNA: TGTGCCAGCTCAACAAACAGGGTCGGGGAGACCCAGTACTTC. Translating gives CASSTNRVGETQYF.